This T cell receptor (beta chain) was identified during a study of human T cells and chemical hapten exposure. CDR3 length: 13 amino acids. V gave up 4 bases and J gave up 5 bases, with 11 bases separating them. At least ten counts were recorded for this clonotype. Documented time point: patch test 1, 2 weeks after DPC sensitization. Treatment reported: therapeutic diphenylcyclopropenone sensitization with weekly scalp DPC. TCRdb re-analysed the RACE reads in MiXCR, keeping a single row per CDR3 protein. The table shows tens of thousands of distinct CDR3 sequences, with approximately 12% occurring only once.

This chain connects TRBV12-3 or TRBV12-4 to TRBJ2-5, with a possible D match to TRBD2 (5 bases). The TCR was taken from a woman aged 50 to 60 with alopecia areata. Some clones in this sample may be carry-over from other donors' samples. The source material was whole blood, sampled in connection with sensitization to the hapten diphenylcyclopropenone (DPC). Here the CDR3 reads CASSSTPGETQYF. For the CDR3, the DNA is TGTGCCAGCAGTTCCACCCCGGGGGAGACCCAGTACTTC.